These T cell receptor beta chains were read from a single sample in a study of blood T cell repertoires in COVID-19. Generated by immunoSEQ multiplex PCR, the TCRdb table keeps only in-frame clones and is missing some. The data contain 150,000 to 200,000 clones, 82% of them singletons. The sample taken for sequencing was PBMCs or T cells enriched from blood (not recorded which). These receptors were obtained from a man aged 50-60 years who had recovered from COVID-19. Both conserved end residues are part of each CDR3. The order of the fields is clone size, J gene, V gene, D gene, CDR3 DNA, CDR3 protein. The D gene is left open where the match is weak. The listing skips clone size in some rows; elsewhere it reads once, few, many or a size class.

- TRBJ2-5 TRBV4-2 TRBD2 TGTGCCAGCAGCCAGGGGACTAGCGGGAATTTAGAGACCCAGTACTTC CASSQGTSGNLETQYF
- TRBJ2-7 TRBV6-5 - TGTGCCAGCACCTCCCCGAGGGGGGGTACCTACGAGCAGTACTTC CASTSPRGGTYEQYF
- TRBJ1-6 TRBV2 - TGTGCCAGCAGTGAAAGACAGGTGAATTCACCCCTCCACTTT CASSERQVNSPLHF
- TRBJ2-3 TRBV6-4 TRBD2 TGTGCCAGCAGTGACTCGGGACTAGGCACAGATACGCAGTATTTT CASSDSGLGTDTQYF
few TRBJ1-3 TRBV30 - TGTGCCTGGAAGTACAGGAGCTCTGGAAACACCATATATTTT CAWKYRSSGNTIYF
- TRBJ2-2 TRBV6-5 - TGTGCCAGCAGTCAGGGTTGGGGCGGGGAGCTGTTTTTT CASSQGWGGELFF
- TRBJ1-1 TRBV28 - TGTGCCAGCAGTGGTGACAGGACGAACACTGAAGCTTTCTTT CASSGDRTNTEAFF
- TRBJ1-6 TRBV9 - TGTGCCAGCAGTCGTAGTGGAGATAATTCACCCCTCCACTTT CASSRSGDNSPLHF
- TRBJ1-3 TRBV9 - TGTGCCAGCAGCATTCCGGAGGACACCATATATTTT CASSIPEDTIYF
- TRBJ1-1 TRBV2 TRBD1 TGTGCCAGCAGTGAAGGGGACAGGGGGCTGGGTGAAGCTTTCTTT CASSEGDRGLGEAFF
- TRBJ2-7 TRBV20-1 - TGCAGTGTGGGGGGATCCTACGAGCAGTACTTC CSVGGSYEQYF
- TRBJ2-7 TRBV11-2 - TGTGCCAGCAGCCCGGGCCTTGGGGCAGGGCGCTACGAGCAGTACTTC CASSPGLGAGRYEQYF
- TRBJ2-7 TRBV5-1 TRBD2 TGCGCCAGCAGCTTAGCGGGGGGGCGAATCGACGAGCAGTACTTC CASSLAGGRIDEQYF
- TRBJ1-2 TRBV9 TRBD1 TGTGCCAGCAGCGTAGGGACAGGGGTGGAAGGCTACACCTTC CASSVGTGVEGYTF
- TRBJ1-6 TRBV28 TRBD1 TGTGCCACCACCGGGACAGGGAATTCACCCCTCCACTTT CATTGTGNSPLHF
- TRBJ1-3 TRBV27 - TGTGCCAGCAGTCCCCAAGGGGTTTCCTCTGGAAACACCATATATTTT CASSPQGVSSGNTIYF
- TRBJ1-1 TRBV10-3 TRBD1 TGTGCCATCAGTGACGGACAGGGGGGGTCCACTGAAGCTTTCTTT CAISDGQGGSTEAFF
- TRBJ2-1 TRBV28 TRBD1 TGTGCCAGCAACCGCGGACAGGGGGGAAAGCAGTTCTTC CASNRGQGGKQFF
- TRBJ1-2 TRBV29-1 TRBD1 TGCAGCGTTCGGGGACAGGGTAACTATGGCTACACCTTC CSVRGQGNYGYTF
- TRBJ2-2 TRBV28 - TGTGCCAGCACCTCGCCGGGGTCCAACACCGGGGAGCTGTTTTTT CASTSPGSNTGELFF
few TRBJ2-1 TRBV12-5 - TGTGCTAGTGGTTTGGTAGAGCGACGGGATCTCTCCAATGAGCAGTTCTTC CASGLVERRDLSNEQFF
- TRBJ1-6 TRBV7-9 - TGTGCCAGCAGCTCCGAGCTGGGGCAGGGGAATTCACCCCTCCACTTT CASSSELGQGNSPLHF
- TRBJ1-1 TRBV6-1 - TGTGCCAGCAGTGAAAGGGCGGGAAACACTGAAGCTTTCTTT CASSERAGNTEAFF
- TRBJ1-1 TRBV2 TRBD1 TGTGCCAGCACTAGCAGGGGGAGGAACACTGAAGCTTTCTTT CASTSRGRNTEAFF
once TRBJ1-4 TRBV28 - TGTGCCACCCTATCAAATGAAAAACTGTTTTTT CATLSNEKLFF
- TRBJ2-3 TRBV5-1 - TGCGCCAGCAGCCTCGCGGCTCCCACAGATACGCAGTATTTT CASSLAAPTDTQYF
- TRBJ2-2 TRBV11-1 - TGTGCCAGCAGCCGAAGGGGGTTTGAGAACACCGGGGAGCTGTTTTTT CASSRRGFENTGELFF
- TRBJ2-1 TRBV6-5 - TGTGCCACCGTGGACTACCTCAGGGATGAGCAGTTCTTC CATVDYLRDEQFF